This T cell receptor beta chain appears in the sequencing data of a study of beta chain features in type 1 diabetes. This clone was seen a few times. Trimming left V 3 bases short and J 5 bases short, with 7 bases between. Germline V gene sequence: CDR1 MDHEN, CDR2 SYDVKM. The CDR3 spans 12 residues. The whole isolated RNA underwent reverse transcription, so sequencing captured expressed TCRB transcripts. Repertoires were generated with immunoSEQ multiplex PCR, while TCRdb's copy carries only in-frame clones and drops some. The repertoire holds around 150,000 clones, less than 8.5% seen once, with around 1.5% in the top ten.

V gene TRBV28 combines with J gene TRBJ1-2; D is ambiguous. The sequenced material came from central memory CD4+ T cells from blood. The clonotype comes from a woman in her 30s in good health. CDR3 in amino acids: CASSLGEYGYTF. The DNA of the CDR3 is TGTGCCAGCAGTTTGGGCGAGTATGGCTACACCTTC.